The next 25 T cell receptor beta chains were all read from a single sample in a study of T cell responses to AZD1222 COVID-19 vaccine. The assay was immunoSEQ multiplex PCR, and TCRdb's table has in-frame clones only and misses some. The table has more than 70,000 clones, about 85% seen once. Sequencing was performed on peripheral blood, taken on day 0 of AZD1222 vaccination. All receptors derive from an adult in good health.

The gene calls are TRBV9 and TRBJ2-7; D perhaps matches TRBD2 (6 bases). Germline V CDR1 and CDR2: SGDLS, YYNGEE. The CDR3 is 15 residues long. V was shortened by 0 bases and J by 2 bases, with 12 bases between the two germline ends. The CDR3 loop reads CASSVDGGKAYEQYF. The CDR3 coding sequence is TGTGCCAGCAGCGTAGATGGGGGGAAAGCCTACGAGCAGTACTTC.

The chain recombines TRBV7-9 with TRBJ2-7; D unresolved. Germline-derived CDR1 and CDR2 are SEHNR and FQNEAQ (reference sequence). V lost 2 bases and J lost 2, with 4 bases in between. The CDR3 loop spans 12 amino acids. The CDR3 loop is CASSLKTYEQYF. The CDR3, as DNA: TGTGCCAGCAGCTTAAAAACCTACGAGCAGTACTTC. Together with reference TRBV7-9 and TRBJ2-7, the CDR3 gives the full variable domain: DTGVSQNPRHKITKRGQNVTFRCDPISEHNRLYWYRQTLGQGPEFLTYFQNEAQLEKSRLLSDRFSAERPKGSFSTLEIQRTEQGDSAMYLCASSLKTYEQYFGPGTRLTVT.

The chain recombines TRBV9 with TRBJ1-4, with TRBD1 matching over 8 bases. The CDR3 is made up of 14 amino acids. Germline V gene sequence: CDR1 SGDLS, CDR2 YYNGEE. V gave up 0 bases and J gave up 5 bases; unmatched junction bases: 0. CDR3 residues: CASSVGDRNEKLFF. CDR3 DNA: TGTGCCAGCAGCGTAGGGGACAGGAATGAAAAACTGTTTTTT.

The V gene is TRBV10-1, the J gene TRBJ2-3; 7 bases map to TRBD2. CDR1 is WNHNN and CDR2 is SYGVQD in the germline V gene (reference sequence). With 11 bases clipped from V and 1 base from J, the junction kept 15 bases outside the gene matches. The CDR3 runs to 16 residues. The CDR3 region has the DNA TGCGCCCGCGGGGGTCATAGCCGTGTTGGCACAGATACGCAGTATTTT. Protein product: CARGGHSRVGTDTQYF.

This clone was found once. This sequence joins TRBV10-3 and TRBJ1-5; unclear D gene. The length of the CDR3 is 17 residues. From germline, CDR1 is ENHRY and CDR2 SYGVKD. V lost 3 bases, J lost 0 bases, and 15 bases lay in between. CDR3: CAISDSRVRYSNQPQHF. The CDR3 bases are TGTGCCATCAGTGACTCTCGGGTGCGGTATAGCAATCAGCCCCAGCATTTT.

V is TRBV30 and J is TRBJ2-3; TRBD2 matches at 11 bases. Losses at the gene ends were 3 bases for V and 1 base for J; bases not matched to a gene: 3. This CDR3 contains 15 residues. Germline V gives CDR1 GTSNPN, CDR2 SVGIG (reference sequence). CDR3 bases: TGTGCCTGGAGCAAGGGACTAGCGGGCACAGATACGCAGTATTTT. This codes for CAWSKGLAGTDTQYF.

CDR3 nucleotide sequence: TGTGCCAGCTCCCAGCTCGGACAGGGGGCGTCCGAGCAGTACTTC. The encoded protein is CASSQLGQGASEQYF. The chain carries TRBV18 and TRBJ2-7, with 11 bases lining up with TRBD1. This CDR3 spans 15 amino acids. Germline V gene lookup returns CDR1 KGHSH and CDR2 LQKENI. V was pared by 6 bases and J by 6 bases, with 10 bases of the junction left unmatched. Full variable domain (missing parts from reference TRBV18 and TRBJ2-7): NAGVMQNPRHLVRRRGQEARLRCSPMKGHSHVYWYRQLPEEGLKFMVYLQKENIIDESGMPKERFSAEFPKEGPSILRIQQVVRGDSAAYFCASSQLGQGASEQYFGPGTRLTVT.

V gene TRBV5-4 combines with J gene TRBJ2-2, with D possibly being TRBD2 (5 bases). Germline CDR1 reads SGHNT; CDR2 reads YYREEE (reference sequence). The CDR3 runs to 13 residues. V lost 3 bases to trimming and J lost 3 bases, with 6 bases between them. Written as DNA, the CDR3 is TGTGCCAGCAGCTCGGACTACACCGGGGAGCTGTTTTTT. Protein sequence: CASSSDYTGELFF. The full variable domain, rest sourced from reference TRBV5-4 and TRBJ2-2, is ETGVTQSPTHLIKTRGQQVTLRCSSQSGHNTVSWYQQALGQGPQFIFQYYREEENGRGNFPPRFSGLQFPNYSSELNVNALELDDSALYLCASSSDYTGELFFGEGSRLTVL.

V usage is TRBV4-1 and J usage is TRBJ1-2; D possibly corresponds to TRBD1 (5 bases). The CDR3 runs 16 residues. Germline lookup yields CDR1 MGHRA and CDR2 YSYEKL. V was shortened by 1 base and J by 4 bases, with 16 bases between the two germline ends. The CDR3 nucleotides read TGCGCCAGCAGCCAAGTGGGGGGAGGGCAGCGCTATGGCTACACCTTC. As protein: CASSQVGGGQRYGYTF.

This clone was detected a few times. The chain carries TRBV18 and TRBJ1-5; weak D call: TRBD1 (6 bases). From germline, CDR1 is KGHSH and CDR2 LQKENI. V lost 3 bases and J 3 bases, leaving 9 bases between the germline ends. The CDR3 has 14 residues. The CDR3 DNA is TGTGCCAGCTCACCCGACAGGTTCAATCAGCCCCAGCATTTT. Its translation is CASSPDRFNQPQHF.

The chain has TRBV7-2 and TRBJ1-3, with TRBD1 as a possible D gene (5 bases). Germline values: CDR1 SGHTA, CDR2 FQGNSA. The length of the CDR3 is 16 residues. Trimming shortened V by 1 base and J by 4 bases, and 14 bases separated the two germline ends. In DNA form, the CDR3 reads TGTGCCAGCAGCTTAGAGGGGCAGGGCTCGGGAAACACCATATATTTT. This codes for CASSLEGQGSGNTIYF.

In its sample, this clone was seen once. The CDR3, as DNA: TGTGCCAGCAGCTTAGCCGCGAGAGGGACAGAGCAGTTCTTC. It codes for CASSLAARGTEQFF. The V call is TRBV7-9, the J call TRBJ2-1; a weak D match, TRBD1 (6 bases). V lost 0 bases and J lost 10, with 13 bases in between. Germline CDR1 reads SEHNR; CDR2 reads FQNEAQ (reference sequence). The CDR3 runs to 14 residues.

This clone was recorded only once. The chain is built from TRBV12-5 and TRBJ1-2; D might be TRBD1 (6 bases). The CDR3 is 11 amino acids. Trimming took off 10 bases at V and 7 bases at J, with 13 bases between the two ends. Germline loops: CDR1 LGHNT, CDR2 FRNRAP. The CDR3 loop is CATAGGGGYTF. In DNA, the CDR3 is TGTGCTACCGCGGGAGGGGGTGGCTACACCTTC.

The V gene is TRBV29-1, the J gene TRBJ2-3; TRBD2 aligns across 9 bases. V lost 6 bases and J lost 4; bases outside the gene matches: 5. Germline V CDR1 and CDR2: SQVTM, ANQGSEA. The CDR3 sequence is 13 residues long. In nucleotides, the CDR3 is TGCAGCGTGCGCGGGGGGGTGCCAGATACGCAGTATTTT. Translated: CSVRGGVPDTQYF.

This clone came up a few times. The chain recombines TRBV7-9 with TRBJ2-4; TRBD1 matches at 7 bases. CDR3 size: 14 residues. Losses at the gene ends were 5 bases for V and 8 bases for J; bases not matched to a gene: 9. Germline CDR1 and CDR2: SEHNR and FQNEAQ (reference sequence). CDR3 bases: TGTGCCAGCAGCCGAATGACAGGGTTTGACATTCAGTACTTC. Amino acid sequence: CASSRMTGFDIQYF.

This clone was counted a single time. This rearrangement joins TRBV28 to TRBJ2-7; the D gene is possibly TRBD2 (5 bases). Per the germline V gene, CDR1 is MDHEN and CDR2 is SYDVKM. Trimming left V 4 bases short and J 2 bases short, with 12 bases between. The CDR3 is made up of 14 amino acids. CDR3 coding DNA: TGTGCCAGCAGTTCCCCCGTCGGGACCTACGAGCAGTACTTC. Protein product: CASSSPVGTYEQYF.

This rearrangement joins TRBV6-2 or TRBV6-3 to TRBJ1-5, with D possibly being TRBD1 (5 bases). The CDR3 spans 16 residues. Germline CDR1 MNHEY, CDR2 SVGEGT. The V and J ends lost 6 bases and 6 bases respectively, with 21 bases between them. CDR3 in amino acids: CASSPQRGRGFQPQHF. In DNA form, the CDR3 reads TGTGCCAGCAGCCCCCAGAGAGGGCGGGGGTTTCAGCCCCAGCATTTT.

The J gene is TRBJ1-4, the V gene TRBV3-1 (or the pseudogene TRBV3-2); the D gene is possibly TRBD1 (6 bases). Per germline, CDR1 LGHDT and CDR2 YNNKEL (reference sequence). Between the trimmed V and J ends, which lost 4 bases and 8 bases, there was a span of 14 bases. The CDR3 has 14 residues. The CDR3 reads CASSPTPGTEKLFF. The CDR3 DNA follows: TGTGCCAGCAGCCCCACGCCCGGGACAGAAAAACTGTTTTTT.

The CDR3 protein is CASSRKGLAGGSYNEQFF. The CDR3 bases are TGCGCCAGCAGCCGAAAAGGACTAGCGGGGGGATCCTACAATGAGCAGTTCTTC. The chain carries TRBV4-3 and TRBJ2-1, with TRBD2 matching 14 bases. The CDR3 length is 18 residues. Germline V gene lookup returns CDR1 LGHNA and CDR2 YSLEER. V trimming: 4 bases; J trimming: 1 base; junction bases outside the gene matches: 6.

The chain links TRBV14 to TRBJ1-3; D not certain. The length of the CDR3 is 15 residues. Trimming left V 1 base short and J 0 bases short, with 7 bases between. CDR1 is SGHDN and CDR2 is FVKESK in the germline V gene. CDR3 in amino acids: CASSQGRGSGNTIYF. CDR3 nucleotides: TGTGCCAGCAGCCAAGGGCGGGGCTCTGGAAACACCATATATTTT.

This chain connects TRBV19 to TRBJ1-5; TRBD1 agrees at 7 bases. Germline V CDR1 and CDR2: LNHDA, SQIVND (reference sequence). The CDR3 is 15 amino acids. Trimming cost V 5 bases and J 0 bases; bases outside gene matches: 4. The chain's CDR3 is CASSRGTVSNQPQHF. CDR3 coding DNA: TGTGCCAGTAGTCGGGGGACAGTTAGCAATCAGCCCCAGCATTTT.

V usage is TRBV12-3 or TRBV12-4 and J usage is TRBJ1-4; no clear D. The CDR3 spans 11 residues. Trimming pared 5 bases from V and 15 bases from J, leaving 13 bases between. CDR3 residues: CASSRSTSVFF. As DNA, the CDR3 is TGTGCCAGCAGTAGGTCAACGTCGGTGTTTTTT.

The CDR3 protein is CASSYPGGEQYF. CDR3 bases: TGTGCCAGCAGCTACCCAGGGGGCGAGCAGTACTTC. This chain uses TRBV7-3 with TRBJ2-7, with TRBD1 identical over 7 bases. CDR3 length: 12 amino acids. Unmatched junction bases numbered 3, after V lost 4 bases and J lost 6 bases. Germline V gene data show CDR1 as SGHTA and CDR2 as FQGTGA.

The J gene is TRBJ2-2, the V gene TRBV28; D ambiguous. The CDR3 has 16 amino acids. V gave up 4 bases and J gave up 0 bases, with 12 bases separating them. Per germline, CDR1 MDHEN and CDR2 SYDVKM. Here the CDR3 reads CASSSIPETNTGELFF. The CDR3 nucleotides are TGTGCCAGCAGTTCCATACCGGAAACGAACACCGGGGAGCTGTTTTTT. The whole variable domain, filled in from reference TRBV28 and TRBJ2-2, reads DVKVTQSSRYLVKRTGEKVFLECVQDMDHENMFWYRQDPGLGLRLIYFSYDVKMKEKGDIPEGYSVSREKKERFSLILESASTNQTSMYLCASSSIPETNTGELFFGEGSRLTVL.

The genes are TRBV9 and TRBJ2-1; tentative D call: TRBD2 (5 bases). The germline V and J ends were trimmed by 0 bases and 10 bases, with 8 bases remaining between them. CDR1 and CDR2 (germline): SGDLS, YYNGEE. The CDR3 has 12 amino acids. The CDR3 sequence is CASSVDRGEQFF. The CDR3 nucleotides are TGTGCCAGCAGCGTAGATCGAGGGGAGCAGTTCTTC.